Sequencing of this T cell receptor (beta chain) was carried out in a study of control samples from healthy donors and cancer patients. The repertoire was sequenced with immunoSEQ multiplex PCR; TCRdb's copy has only in-frame clones and lacks some. In the table there are more than 95,000 clones, over 75% of which are singletons. Germline CDR1 SGHTA, CDR2 FQGNSA. J was trimmed by 5 bases and V by 3 bases; bases with no gene match: 12. This CDR3 spans 16 amino acids. The chain uses TRBV7-2 and TRBJ2-5; 7 bases agree with TRBD1. Sequenced sample: blood. The origin of this receptor is a man between 40 and 49 years old in good health. The DNA for the CDR3 is TGTGCCAGCAGCTTGAGTAGGGGGCGCGGTTGGGAGACCCAGTACTTC. Its protein is CASSLSRGRGWETQYF.